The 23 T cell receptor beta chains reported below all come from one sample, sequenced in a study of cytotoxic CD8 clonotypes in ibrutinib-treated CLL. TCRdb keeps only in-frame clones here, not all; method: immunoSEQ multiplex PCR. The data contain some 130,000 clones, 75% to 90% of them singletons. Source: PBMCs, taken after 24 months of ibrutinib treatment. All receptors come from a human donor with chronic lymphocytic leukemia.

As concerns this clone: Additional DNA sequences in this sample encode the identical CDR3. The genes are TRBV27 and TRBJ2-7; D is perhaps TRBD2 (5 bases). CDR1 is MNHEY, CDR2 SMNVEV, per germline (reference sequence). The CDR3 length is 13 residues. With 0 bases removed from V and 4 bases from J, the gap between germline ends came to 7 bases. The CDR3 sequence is CASSLSTGYEQYF. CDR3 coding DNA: TGTGCCAGCAGTTTATCGACGGGGTACGAGCAGTACTTC.

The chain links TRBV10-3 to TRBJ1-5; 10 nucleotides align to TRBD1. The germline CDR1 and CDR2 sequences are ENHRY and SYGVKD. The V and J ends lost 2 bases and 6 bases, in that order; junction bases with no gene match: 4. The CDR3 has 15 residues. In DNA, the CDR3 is TGTGCCATCAGTGAGGACAGGGGGCAAGGTCAGCCCCAGCATTTT. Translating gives CAISEDRGQGQPQHF.

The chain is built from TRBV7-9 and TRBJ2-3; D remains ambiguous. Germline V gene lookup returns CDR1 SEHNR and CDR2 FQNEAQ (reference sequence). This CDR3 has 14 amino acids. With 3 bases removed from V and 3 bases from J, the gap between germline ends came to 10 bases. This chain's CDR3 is CASSFSPVTDTQYF. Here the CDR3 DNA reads TGTGCCAGCAGCTTTTCTCCAGTGACAGATACGCAGTATTTT.

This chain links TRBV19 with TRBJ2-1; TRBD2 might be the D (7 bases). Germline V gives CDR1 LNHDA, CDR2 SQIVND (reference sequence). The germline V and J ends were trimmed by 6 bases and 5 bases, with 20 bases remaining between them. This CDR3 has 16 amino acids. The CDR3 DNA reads TGTGCCAGTAGCCCGTTAGGGGGGGCTCTAGACAATGAGCAGTTCTTC. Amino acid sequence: CASSPLGGALDNEQFF.

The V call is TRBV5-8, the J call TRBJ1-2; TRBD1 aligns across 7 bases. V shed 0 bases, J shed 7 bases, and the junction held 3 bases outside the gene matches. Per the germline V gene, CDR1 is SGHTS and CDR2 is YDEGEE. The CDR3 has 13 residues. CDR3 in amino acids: CASSLEGAGGYTF. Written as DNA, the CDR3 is TGTGCCAGCAGCTTGGAGGGGGCGGGTGGCTACACCTTC.

CDR3 region: CASKLGVSYEQYF. Written as DNA, the CDR3 is TGTGCCAGCAAACTAGGGGTTTCCTACGAGCAGTACTTC. The chain uses TRBV6-5 and TRBJ2-7, with D perhaps matching TRBD1 or TRBD2 (5 bases each). CDR3 length equals 13 residues. Trimming shortened V by 7 bases and J by 1 base, and 11 bases separated the two germline ends. From germline, CDR1 is MNHEY and CDR2 SVGAGI.

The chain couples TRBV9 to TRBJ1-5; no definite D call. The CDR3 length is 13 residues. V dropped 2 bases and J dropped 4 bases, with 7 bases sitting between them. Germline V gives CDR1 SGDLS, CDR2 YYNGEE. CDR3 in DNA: TGTGCCAGCAGCGTCTCGTGGAATCAGCCCCAGCATTTT. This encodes CASSVSWNQPQHF.

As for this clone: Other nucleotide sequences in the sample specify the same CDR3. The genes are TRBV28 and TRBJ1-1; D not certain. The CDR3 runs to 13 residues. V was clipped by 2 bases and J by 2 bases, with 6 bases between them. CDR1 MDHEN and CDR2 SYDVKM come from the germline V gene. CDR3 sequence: CASSLRRNTEAFF. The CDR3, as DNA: TGTGCCAGCAGTTTAAGAAGAAACACTGAAGCTTTCTTT.

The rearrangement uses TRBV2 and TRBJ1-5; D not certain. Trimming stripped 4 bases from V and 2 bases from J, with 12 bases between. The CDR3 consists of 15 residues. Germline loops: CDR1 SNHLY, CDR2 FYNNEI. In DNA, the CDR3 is TGTGCCAGCAGTGTTTTGGGGATTGGCAATCAGCCCCAGCATTTT. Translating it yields CASSVLGIGNQPQHF.

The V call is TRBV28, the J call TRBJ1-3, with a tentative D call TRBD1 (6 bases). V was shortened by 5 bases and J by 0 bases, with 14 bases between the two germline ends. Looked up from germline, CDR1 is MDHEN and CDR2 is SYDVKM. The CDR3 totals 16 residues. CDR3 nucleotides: TGTGCCAGCAGTCAATACAGGGTTGGCTCTGGAAACACCATATATTTT. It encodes CASSQYRVGSGNTIYF.

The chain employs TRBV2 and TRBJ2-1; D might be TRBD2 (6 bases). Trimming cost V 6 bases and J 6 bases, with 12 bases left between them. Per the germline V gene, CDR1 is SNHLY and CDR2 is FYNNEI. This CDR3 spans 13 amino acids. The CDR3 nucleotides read TGTGCCAGCAGGGGACTGGGCCGCAATGAGCAGTTCTTC. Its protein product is CASRGLGRNEQFF.

The CDR3 DNA sequence: TGTGCCAGCTCACCGTCCGCGTCGAGCTCCTATAATTCACCCCTCCACTTT. Its translation is CASSPSASSSYNSPLHF. The chain is built from TRBV18 and TRBJ1-6; D is uncertain. Germline V gene data show CDR1 as KGHSH and CDR2 as LQKENI. The CDR3 loop spans 17 amino acids. V was clipped by 3 bases and J by 0 bases, with 12 bases between them. The complete variable domain, with remaining parts taken from reference TRBV18 and TRBJ1-6, reads NAGVMQNPRHLVRRRGQEARLRCSPMKGHSHVYWYRQLPEEGLKFMVYLQKENIIDESGMPKERFSAEFPKEGPSILRIQQVVRGDSAAYFCASSPSASSSYNSPLHFGNGTRLTVT.

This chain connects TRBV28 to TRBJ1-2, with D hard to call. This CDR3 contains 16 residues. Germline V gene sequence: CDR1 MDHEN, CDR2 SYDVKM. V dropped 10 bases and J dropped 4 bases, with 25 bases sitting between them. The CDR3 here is CATTHISPRRPYGYTF. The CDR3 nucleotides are TGTGCCACTACTCATATCAGTCCCCGGCGCCCCTATGGCTACACCTTC.

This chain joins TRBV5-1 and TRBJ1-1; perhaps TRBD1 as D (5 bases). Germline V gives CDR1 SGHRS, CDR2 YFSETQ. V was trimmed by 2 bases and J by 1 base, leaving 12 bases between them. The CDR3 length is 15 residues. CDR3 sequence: CASSFSGTENTEAFF. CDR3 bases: TGCGCCAGCAGCTTCTCCGGGACGGAGAACACTGAAGCTTTCTTT. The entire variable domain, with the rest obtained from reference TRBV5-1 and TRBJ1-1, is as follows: KAGVTQTPRYLIKTRGQQVTLSCSPISGHRSVSWYQQTPGQGLQFLFEYFSETQRNKGNFPGRFSGRQFSNSRSEMNVSTLELGDSALYLCASSFSGTENTEAFFGQGTRLTVV.

The CDR3 DNA sequence: TGCGGGGGACAGGGCGGATATGGCTACACCTTC. It codes for CGGQGGYGYTF. The chain uses TRBV20-1 and TRBJ1-2; 9 nucleotides agree with TRBD1. Germline CDR1 DFQATT, CDR2 SNEGSKA (reference sequence). The CDR3 extends over 11 amino acids.

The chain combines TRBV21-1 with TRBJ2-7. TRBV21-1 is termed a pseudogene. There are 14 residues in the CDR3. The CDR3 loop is CASSTPGASYEQYF. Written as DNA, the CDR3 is TGTGCCAGCAGCACCCCGGGGGCTTCCTACGAGCAGTACTTC.

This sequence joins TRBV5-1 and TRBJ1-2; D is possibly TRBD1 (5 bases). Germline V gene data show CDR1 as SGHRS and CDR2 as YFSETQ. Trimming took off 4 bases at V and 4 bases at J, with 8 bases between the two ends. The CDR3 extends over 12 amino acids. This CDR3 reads CASSEDIYGYTF. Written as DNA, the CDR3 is TGCGCCAGCAGCGAGGACATCTATGGCTACACCTTC.

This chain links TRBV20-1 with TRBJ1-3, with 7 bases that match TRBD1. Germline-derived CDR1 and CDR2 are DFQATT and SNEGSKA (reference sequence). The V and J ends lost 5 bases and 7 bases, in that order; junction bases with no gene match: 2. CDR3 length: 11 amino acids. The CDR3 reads CSAPQGNTIYF. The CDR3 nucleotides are TGCAGTGCTCCACAGGGGAACACCATATATTTT.

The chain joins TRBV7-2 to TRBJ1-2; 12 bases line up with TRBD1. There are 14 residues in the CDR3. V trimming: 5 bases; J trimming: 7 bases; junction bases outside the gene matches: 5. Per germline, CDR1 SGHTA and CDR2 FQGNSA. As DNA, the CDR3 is TGTGCCAGCAGCCGTCGGGACAGGGGGCTTGGCTACACCTTC. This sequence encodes CASSRRDRGLGYTF.

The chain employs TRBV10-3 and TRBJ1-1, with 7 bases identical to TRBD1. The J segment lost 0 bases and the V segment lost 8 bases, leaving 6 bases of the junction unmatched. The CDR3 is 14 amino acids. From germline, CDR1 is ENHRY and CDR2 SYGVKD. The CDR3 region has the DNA TGTGCCATCGGAGGGACAGCCTTGAACACTGAAGCTTTCTTT. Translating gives CAIGGTALNTEAFF.

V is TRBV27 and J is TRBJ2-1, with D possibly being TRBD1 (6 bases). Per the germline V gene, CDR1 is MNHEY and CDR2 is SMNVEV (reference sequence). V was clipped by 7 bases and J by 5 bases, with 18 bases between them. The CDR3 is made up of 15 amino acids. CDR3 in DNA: TGTGCCAGCACCCCCTGGGGGCGGCCTGACAATGAGCAGTTCTTC. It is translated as CASTPWGRPDNEQFF.

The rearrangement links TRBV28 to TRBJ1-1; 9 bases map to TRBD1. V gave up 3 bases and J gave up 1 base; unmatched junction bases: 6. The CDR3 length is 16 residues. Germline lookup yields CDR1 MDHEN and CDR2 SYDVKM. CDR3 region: CASSLLPGQGNTEAFF. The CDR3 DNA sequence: TGTGCCAGCAGTTTGCTACCGGGACAGGGGAACACTGAAGCTTTCTTT.

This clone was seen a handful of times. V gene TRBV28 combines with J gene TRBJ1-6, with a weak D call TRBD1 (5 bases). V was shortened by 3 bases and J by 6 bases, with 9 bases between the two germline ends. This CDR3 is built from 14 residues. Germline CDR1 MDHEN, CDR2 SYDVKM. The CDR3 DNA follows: TGTGCCAGCAGTTTTGGGAGGGGTAATTCACCCCTCCACTTT. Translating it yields CASSFGRGNSPLHF.